This T cell receptor beta chain was sequenced during a study of blood T cells in healthy people across ages. Findings of the study overall: Both higher diversity and more naive CD4+ cells marked long-lived donors when set against aged donors.

This clonotype was recorded at least ten times. Its matching antigen is unknown. Using a J-beta primer mix together with a sample-barcoded 5' primer, a second PCR was run for roughly 7 to 11 cycles. Every single cDNA molecule received a tag from a template-switch adaptor with 12 random nucleotides. TCRdb re-derived calls from the 5' RACE reads in MiXCR, one entry per CDR3 protein. The top ten clones hold 17% of a sample with approximately 810,000 distinct CDR3 sequences, around 30% of them seen once. The material sequenced was blood. This clonotype originated in a woman at least 80 years old in good health.

DNA of the CDR3: TGTGCCATCAGTTACCGCTACGGGGCGGGTGAAAAACTGTTTTTT. Translating it yields CAISYRYGAGEKLFF. The chain combines TRBV10-3 with TRBJ1-4, with D perhaps TRBD1 (5 bases). Trimming removed 5 bases at V and 7 bases at J, with 17 bases between. The length of the CDR3 is 15 residues. In germline, CDR1 is ENHRY, CDR2 SYGVKD.